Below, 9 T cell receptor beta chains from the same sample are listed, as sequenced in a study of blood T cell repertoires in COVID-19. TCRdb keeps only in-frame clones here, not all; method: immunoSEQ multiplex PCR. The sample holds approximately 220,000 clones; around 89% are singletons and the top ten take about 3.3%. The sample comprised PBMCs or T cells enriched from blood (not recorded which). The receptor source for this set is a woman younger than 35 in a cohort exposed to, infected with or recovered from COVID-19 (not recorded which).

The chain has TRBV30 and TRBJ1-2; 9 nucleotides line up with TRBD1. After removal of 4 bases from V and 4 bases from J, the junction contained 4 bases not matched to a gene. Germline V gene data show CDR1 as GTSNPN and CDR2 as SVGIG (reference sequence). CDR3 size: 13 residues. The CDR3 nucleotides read TGTGCCTGGAAGGGACAGGGCTCCTATGGCTACACCTTC. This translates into CAWKGQGSYGYTF. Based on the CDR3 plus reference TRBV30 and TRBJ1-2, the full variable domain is SQTIHQWPATLVQPVGSPLSLECTVEGTSNPNLYWYRQAAGRGLQLLFYSVGIGQISSEVPQNLSASRPQDRQFILSSKKLLLSDSGFYLCAWKGQGSYGYTFGSGTRLTVV.

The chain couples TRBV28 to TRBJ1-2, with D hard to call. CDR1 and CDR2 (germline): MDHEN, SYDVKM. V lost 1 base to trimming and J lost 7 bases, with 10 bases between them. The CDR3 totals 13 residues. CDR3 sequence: CASSLYARGGYTF. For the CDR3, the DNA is TGTGCCAGCAGTTTATACGCCCGGGGTGGCTACACCTTC.

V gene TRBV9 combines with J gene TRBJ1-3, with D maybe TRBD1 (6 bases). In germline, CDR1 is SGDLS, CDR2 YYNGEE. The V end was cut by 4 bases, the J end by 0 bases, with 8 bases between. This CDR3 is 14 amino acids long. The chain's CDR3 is CASSSDSSGNTIYF. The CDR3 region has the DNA TGTGCCAGCAGCTCGGACAGCTCTGGAAACACCATATATTTT.

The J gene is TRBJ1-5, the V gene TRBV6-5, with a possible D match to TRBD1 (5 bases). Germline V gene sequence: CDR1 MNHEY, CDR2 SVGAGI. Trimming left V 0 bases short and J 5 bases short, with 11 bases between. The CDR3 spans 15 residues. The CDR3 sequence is CASSYSGGMDQPQHF. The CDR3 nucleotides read TGTGCCAGCAGTTACTCTGGGGGGATGGATCAGCCCCAGCATTTT.

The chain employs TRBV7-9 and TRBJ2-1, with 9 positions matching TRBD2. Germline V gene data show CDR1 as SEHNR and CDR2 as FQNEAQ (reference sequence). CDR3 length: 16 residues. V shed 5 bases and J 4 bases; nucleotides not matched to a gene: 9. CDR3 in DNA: TGTGCCAGCAGCCCGACTAGCGGAAGGCCTTACAATGAGCAGTTCTTC. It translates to CASSPTSGRPYNEQFF.

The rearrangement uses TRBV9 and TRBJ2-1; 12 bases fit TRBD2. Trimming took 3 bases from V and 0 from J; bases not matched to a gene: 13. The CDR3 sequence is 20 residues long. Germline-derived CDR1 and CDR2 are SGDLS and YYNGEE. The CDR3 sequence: CASSDGTGLAGPRSYNEQFF. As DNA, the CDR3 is TGTGCCAGCAGCGATGGGACGGGACTAGCGGGCCCTCGCTCCTACAATGAGCAGTTCTTC.

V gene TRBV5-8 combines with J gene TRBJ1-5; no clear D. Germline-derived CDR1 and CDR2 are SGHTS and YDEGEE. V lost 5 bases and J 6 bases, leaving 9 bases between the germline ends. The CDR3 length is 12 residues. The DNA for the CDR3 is TGTGCCAGCAGGGGTGGGAGTCAGCCCCAGCATTTT. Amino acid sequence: CASRGGSQPQHF.

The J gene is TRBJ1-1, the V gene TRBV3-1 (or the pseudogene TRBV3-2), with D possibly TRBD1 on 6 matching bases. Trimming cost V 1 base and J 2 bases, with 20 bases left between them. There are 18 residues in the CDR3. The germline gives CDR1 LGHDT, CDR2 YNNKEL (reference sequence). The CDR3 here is CASSQVPGAFLENTEAFF. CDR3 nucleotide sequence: TGTGCCAGCAGCCAAGTCCCAGGGGCCTTCCTCGAAAACACTGAAGCTTTCTTT.

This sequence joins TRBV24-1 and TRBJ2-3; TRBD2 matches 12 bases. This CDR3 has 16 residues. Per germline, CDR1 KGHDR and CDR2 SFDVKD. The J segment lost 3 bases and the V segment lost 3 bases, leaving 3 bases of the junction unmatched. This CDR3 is CATSDRLAGETDTQYF. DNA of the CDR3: TGTGCCACCAGTGATCGACTAGCGGGAGAAACAGATACGCAGTATTTT.